This TCR beta chain was found in a study of regulatory T cells in long-lasting Graves disease. The study, taken as a whole, reports: Accuracy was perhaps lowered by the small sample size.

To make TCR beta libraries, researchers used iRepertoire HTBI primers and Arm-PCR of CDR3 regions. TCRdb reprocessed the multiplex PCR reads via MiXCR and lists one record per CDR3 protein. The sample lists about 420,000 distinct CDR3 sequences; over 15% were seen once. This clonotype was observed at least ten times. What it binds is not known. Time point of the sample: newly diagnosed GD, antithyroid drugs for less than 3 months. PBMCs provided the RNA from which the TCR library was made. Each of the patients was recruited from an endocrinology department situated in Xi'an, China. The CDR3 runs to 14 residues. Deletions cut 4 bases from V and 6 bases from J, with 14 bases between. Germline-derived CDR1 and CDR2 are SGHAT and FQNNGV. This sample was shared with a second study, whose subject was T cells in Graves' hyperthyroidism and ophthalmopathy. That paper adds: Carried out on the TCR CDR3, a first-round RT-PCR used the HTBI primer set.

The sequencing here drew on peripheral blood mononuclear cells (PBMCs), taken at new diagnosis, from a patient treated with antithyroid drugs. V is TRBV11-2 and J is TRBJ2-3; tentatively, D is TRBD2 (5 bases). This TCR came from a woman aged 18-29 years with Graves disease. In DNA, the CDR3 is TGTGCCAGCAGCTACTCTCGTGCGGGTGATACGCAGTATTTT. Its translation is CASSYSRAGDTQYF.